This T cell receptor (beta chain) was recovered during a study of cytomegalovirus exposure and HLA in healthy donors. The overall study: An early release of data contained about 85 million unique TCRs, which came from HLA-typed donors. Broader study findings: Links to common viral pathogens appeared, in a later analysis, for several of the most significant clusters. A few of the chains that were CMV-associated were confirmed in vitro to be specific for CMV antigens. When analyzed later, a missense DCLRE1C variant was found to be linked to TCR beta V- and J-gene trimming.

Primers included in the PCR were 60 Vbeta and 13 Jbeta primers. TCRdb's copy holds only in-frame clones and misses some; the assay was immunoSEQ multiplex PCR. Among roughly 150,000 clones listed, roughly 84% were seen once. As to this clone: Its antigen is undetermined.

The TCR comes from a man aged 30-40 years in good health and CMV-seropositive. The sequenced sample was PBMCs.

CDR3 coding DNA: TGCAGCGTTGAACCTGGTCAATTAGCTAACTATGGCTACACCTTC. This codes for CSVEPGQLANYGYTF. The J gene is TRBJ1-2, the V gene TRBV29-1; D is unclear. The CDR3 extends over 15 amino acids. Germline assignment: CDR1 SQVTM and CDR2 ANQGSEA. Between the trimmed V and J ends, which lost 2 bases and 0 bases, there was a span of 13 bases.